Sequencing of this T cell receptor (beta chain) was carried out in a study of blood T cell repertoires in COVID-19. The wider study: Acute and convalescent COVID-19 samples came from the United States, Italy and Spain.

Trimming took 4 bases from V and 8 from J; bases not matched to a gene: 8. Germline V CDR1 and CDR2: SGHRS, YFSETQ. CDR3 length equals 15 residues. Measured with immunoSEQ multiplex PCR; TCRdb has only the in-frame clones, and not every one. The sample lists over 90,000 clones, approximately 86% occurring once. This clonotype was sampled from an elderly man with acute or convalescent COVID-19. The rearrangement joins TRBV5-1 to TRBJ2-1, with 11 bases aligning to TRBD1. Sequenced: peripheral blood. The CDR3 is CASSARGQGADEQFF. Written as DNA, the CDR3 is TGCGCCAGCAGCGCCCGTGGACAGGGGGCGGATGAGCAGTTCTTC.